Listed below are T cell receptor beta chains from one sample, sequenced in a study of control samples from healthy donors and cancer patients. Generated by immunoSEQ multiplex PCR, the TCRdb table keeps only in-frame clones and is missing some. The repertoire has around 20,000 clones, around nine tenths of them found once; the top ten carry more than 8%. The sequenced sample consisted of PBMCs. The receptor source for this set is a woman in her sixties with head and neck cancer. Each CDR3 is given with its conserved first and last residue. A D gene is named only where the DNA matches it firmly. Only some rows state a clone size, as once, few, many or a class for expanded clones.

J: TRBJ1-2; V: TRBV3-1/TRBV3-2; D: -; size: -; CDR3: CASSSSDARLWTNYGYTF; DNA: TGTGCCAGCAGCTCTTCGGACGCTAGACTTTGGACTAACTATGGCTACACCTTC
J: TRBJ1-4; V: TRBV7-9; D: -; size: -; CDR3: CASSQFPGDGANEKLFF; DNA: TGTGCCAGCAGCCAGTTCCCAGGGGATGGGGCTAATGAAAAACTGTTTTTT
J: TRBJ2-1; V: TRBV3-1/TRBV3-2; D: -; size: -; CDR3: CASSLRRSYNEQFF; DNA: TGTGCCAGCAGCCTGCGCCGCTCCTACAATGAGCAGTTCTTC
J: TRBJ2-3; V: TRBV7-3; D: TRBD2; size: -; CDR3: CASSSGGRGDTQYF; DNA: TGTGCCAGCAGCTCGGGCGGGAGAGGAGATACGCAGTATTTT
J: TRBJ1-1; V: TRBV10-3; D: -; size: -; CDR3: CAISESATEAFF; DNA: TGTGCCATCAGTGAGTCGGCCACTGAAGCTTTCTTT
J: TRBJ1-1; V: TRBV29-1; D: -; size: -; CDR3: CSVLWVGTTITEAFF; DNA: TGCAGCGTCCTTTGGGTTGGGACAACAATCACTGAAGCTTTCTTT
J: TRBJ2-2; V: TRBV6-6; D: -; size: -; CDR3: CASTQGTGELFF; DNA: TGTGCCAGCACCCAGGGTACCGGGGAGCTGTTTTTT
J: TRBJ1-1; V: TRBV7-9; D: TRBD1; size: -; CDR3: CASSSWTGEAFF; DNA: TGTGCCAGCAGCTCGTGGACAGGCGAAGCTTTCTTT
J: TRBJ2-2; V: TRBV19; D: TRBD1; size: -; CDR3: CASSIVKGAGTGELFF; DNA: TGTGCCAGTAGTATAGTAAAGGGGGCGGGCACCGGGGAGCTGTTTTTT
J: TRBJ2-7; V: TRBV5-1; D: TRBD1; size: -; CDR3: CASSRPRDSISYEQYF; DNA: TGCGCCAGCAGCCGTCCTCGGGACAGTATCTCCTACGAGCAGTACTTC
J: TRBJ2-1; V: TRBV19; D: TRBD2; size: -; CDR3: CASSTPSGRAFGVGEQFF; DNA: TGTGCCAGTAGTACCCCTAGCGGGAGGGCCTTTGGCGTTGGTGAGCAGTTCTTC
J: TRBJ2-7; V: TRBV18; D: -; size: -; CDR3: CASSPPPNYEQYF; DNA: TGTGCCAGCTCACCCCCTCCGAACTACGAGCAGTACTTC
J: TRBJ2-2; V: TRBV3-1/TRBV3-2; D: TRBD2; size: -; CDR3: CASSHSGGVGTGELFF; DNA: TGTGCCAGCAGCCACTCGGGGGGAGTCGGCACCGGGGAGCTGTTTTTT
J: TRBJ2-7; V: TRBV6-2/TRBV6-3; D: -; size: -; CDR3: CASSPAQGGYEQYF; DNA: TGTGCCAGCAGTCCCGCCCAGGGAGGCTACGAGCAGTACTTC
J: TRBJ2-1; V: TRBV6-6; D: TRBD1; size: -; CDR3: CASSSLGQAYNEQFF; DNA: TGTGCCAGCAGTTCCTTAGGACAGGCCTACAATGAGCAGTTCTTC
J: TRBJ1-1; V: TRBV29-1; D: -; size: -; CDR3: CSPWGGGGSEAFF; DNA: TGCAGCCCCTGGGGGGGCGGGGGCTCTGAAGCTTTCTTT
J: TRBJ2-2; V: TRBV27; D: TRBD1; size: -; CDR3: CASSLLGQGANTGELFF; DNA: TGTGCCAGCAGTTTGCTCGGACAGGGGGCGAACACCGGGGAGCTGTTTTTT
J: TRBJ1-2; V: TRBV5-5; D: TRBD1; size: -; CDR3: CASSFTGGIYSNYGYTF; DNA: TGTGCCAGCAGCTTCACAGGGGGCATATATAGCAACTATGGCTACACCTTC
J: TRBJ2-7; V: TRBV15; D: TRBD1; size: -; CDR3: CATSKDRNDEQYF; DNA: TGTGCCACCAGCAAGGACAGGAATGACGAGCAGTACTTC
J: TRBJ2-7; V: TRBV18; D: -; size: -; CDR3: CASSAPEGPHAYEQYF; DNA: TGTGCCAGCTCAGCCCCCGAGGGGCCCCATGCTTACGAGCAGTACTTC
J: TRBJ2-7; V: TRBV18; D: -; size: -; CDR3: CASSPKKTKDGEQYF; DNA: TGTGCCAGCTCACCGAAGAAGACAAAAGACGGCGAGCAGTACTTC
J: TRBJ2-3; V: TRBV5-1; D: -; size: -; CDR3: CASSLVGADTQYF; DNA: TGCGCCAGCAGCTTGGTTGGCGCAGATACGCAGTATTTT
J: TRBJ1-1; V: TRBV5-5; D: -; size: -; CDR3: CASVQDLNTEAFF; DNA: TGTGCCAGCGTCCAGGACTTGAACACTGAAGCTTTCTTT
J: TRBJ2-3; V: TRBV19; D: -; size: -; CDR3: CASSLLARSTDTQYF; DNA: TGTGCCAGTAGTCTTCTAGCGAGGAGCACAGATACGCAGTATTTT
J: TRBJ1-1; V: TRBV11-2; D: -; size: -; CDR3: CASSAKAGGTEAFF; DNA: TGTGCCAGCAGTGCGAAGGCAGGAGGAACTGAAGCTTTCTTT
J: TRBJ2-7; V: TRBV19; D: -; size: -; CDR3: CASSRQEESYEQYF; DNA: TGTGCCAGTAGTAGACAGGAGGAGAGCTACGAGCAGTACTTC
J: TRBJ1-2; V: TRBV3-1/TRBV3-2; D: TRBD1; size: -; CDR3: CASSQWTGANYGYTF; DNA: TGTGCCAGCAGCCAATGGACAGGGGCTAACTATGGCTACACCTTC
J: TRBJ2-7; V: TRBV5-5; D: -; size: -; CDR3: CASSPQGSPTYEQYF; DNA: TGTGCCAGCAGCCCCCAGGGTAGTCCGACCTACGAGCAGTACTTC
J: TRBJ2-3; V: TRBV10-3; D: -; size: -; CDR3: CAISEFLADTQYF; DNA: TGTGCCATCAGTGAGTTCCTAGCGGATACGCAGTATTTT
J: TRBJ1-2; V: TRBV2; D: -; size: -; CDR3: CASSDRGADPYGYTF; DNA: TGTGCCAGCAGTGACAGGGGCGCCGATCCTTATGGCTACACCTTC
J: TRBJ2-1; V: TRBV5-6; D: -; size: -; CDR3: CASSFANEQFF; DNA: TGTGCCAGCAGCTTCGCGAATGAGCAGTTCTTC
J: TRBJ1-1; V: TRBV19; D: -; size: -; CDR3: CASSIDGGTEAFF; DNA: TGTGCCAGTAGTATAGATGGGGGGACTGAAGCTTTCTTT
J: TRBJ1-4; V: TRBV5-1; D: -; size: -; CDR3: CASSQQGINEKLFF; DNA: TGCGCCAGCAGTCAGCAGGGGATTAATGAAAAACTGTTTTTT
J: TRBJ2-7; V: TRBV27; D: TRBD2; size: -; CDR3: CASSLKGTSAYEQYF; DNA: TGTGCCAGCAGTTTAAAGGGGACTAGCGCCTACGAGCAGTACTTC
J: TRBJ2-3; V: TRBV9; D: TRBD2; size: -; CDR3: CASSPWGLAGSTDTQYF; DNA: TGTGCCAGCAGCCCCTGGGGACTAGCGGGAAGCACAGATACGCAGTATTTT
J: TRBJ2-2; V: TRBV5-4; D: -; size: -; CDR3: CASSLPSLNTGELFF; DNA: TGTGCCAGCAGCCTACCATCGTTAAACACCGGGGAGCTGTTTTTT
J: TRBJ1-6; V: TRBV27; D: -; size: once; CDR3: CASRRVINNSPLHF; DNA: TGTGCCAGTAGAAGGGTCATCAATAATTCACCCCTCCACTTT
J: TRBJ1-1; V: TRBV7-2; D: -; size: -; CDR3: CASSFRGTNTEAFF; DNA: TGTGCCAGCAGCTTCAGGGGCACGAACACTGAAGCTTTCTTT
J: TRBJ2-1; V: TRBV27; D: -; size: -; CDR3: CASSSYREFYNEQFF; DNA: TGTGCCAGCAGTTCCTACAGGGAATTCTACAATGAGCAGTTCTTC
J: TRBJ2-7; V: TRBV7-9; D: -; size: -; CDR3: CASSSSGGYEQYF; DNA: TGTGCCAGCAGCTCTAGTGGGGGATACGAGCAGTACTTC
J: TRBJ1-2; V: TRBV2; D: -; size: -; CDR3: CASSVVGNYGYTF; DNA: TGTGCCAGCAGTGTGGTAGGGAACTATGGCTACACCTTC
J: TRBJ1-1; V: TRBV19; D: TRBD1; size: few; CDR3: CASSIGSTGGNTEAFF; DNA: TGTGCCAGTAGTATAGGCTCAACAGGGGGGAACACTGAAGCTTTCTTT
J: TRBJ2-1; V: TRBV10-1; D: -; size: -; CDR3: CASSESYIGERGEQFF; DNA: TGCGCCAGCAGTGAGTCGTATATCGGGGAACGAGGTGAGCAGTTCTTC
J: TRBJ2-2; V: TRBV28; D: -; size: few; CDR3: CASSLAGELFF; DNA: TGTGCCAGCAGTTTGGCCGGGGAGCTGTTTTTT
J: TRBJ2-7; V: TRBV28; D: TRBD1; size: -; CDR3: CASSLPLQGSEQYF; DNA: TGTGCCAGCAGTTTACCACTACAGGGGAGTGAGCAGTACTTC
J: TRBJ2-7; V: TRBV11-1; D: -; size: -; CDR3: CASSLTAYEQYF; DNA: TGTGCCAGCAGCTTAACGGCCTACGAGCAGTACTTC